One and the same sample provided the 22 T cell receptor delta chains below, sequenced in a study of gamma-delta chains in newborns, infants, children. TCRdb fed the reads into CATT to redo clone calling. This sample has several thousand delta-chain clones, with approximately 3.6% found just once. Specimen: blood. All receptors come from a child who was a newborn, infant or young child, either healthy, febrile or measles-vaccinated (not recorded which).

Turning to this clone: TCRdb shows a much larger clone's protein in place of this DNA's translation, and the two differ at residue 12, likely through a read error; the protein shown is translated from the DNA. CDR3 bases: TGTGCCTGTGACGTACTGGGGGACAGAAAGTACGCCGATAAACTCATCTTT. It translates to CACDVLGDRKYADKLIF. V gene TRDV2 combines with J gene TRDJ1; 9 bases are a match to TRDD3. The CDR3 consists of 17 residues. Germline V CDR1 and CDR2: GEAIGNYY, EKD. V was pared by 3 bases and J by 3 bases, with 13 bases of the junction left unmatched.

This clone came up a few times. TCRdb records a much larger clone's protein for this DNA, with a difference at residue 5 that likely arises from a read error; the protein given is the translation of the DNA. The CDR3 coding sequence is TGTGCCTGTGACATCTTTACTGGGGGATATTTGACAGCACAACTCTTCTTT. This gives the protein CACDIFTGGYLTAQLFF. This chain joins TRDV2 and TRDJ2; 11 positions agree with TRDD3. V shed 2 bases, J shed 1 base, and the junction held 5 bases outside the gene matches. Germline V CDR1 and CDR2: GEAIGNYY, EKD. The CDR3 length is 17 residues.

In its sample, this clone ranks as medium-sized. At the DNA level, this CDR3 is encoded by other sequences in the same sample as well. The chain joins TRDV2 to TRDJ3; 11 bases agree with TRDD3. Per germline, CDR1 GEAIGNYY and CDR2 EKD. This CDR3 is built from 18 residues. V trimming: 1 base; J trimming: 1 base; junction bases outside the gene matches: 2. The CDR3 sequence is CACDTGGYGSWDTRQMFF. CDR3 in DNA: TGTGCCTGTGACACTGGGGGATACGGGTCCTGGGACACCCGACAGATGTTTTTC.

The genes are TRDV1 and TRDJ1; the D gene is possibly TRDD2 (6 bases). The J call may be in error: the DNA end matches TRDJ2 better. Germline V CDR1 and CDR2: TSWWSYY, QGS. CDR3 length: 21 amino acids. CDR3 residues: CALGEKRASSPIGALTAQLFF. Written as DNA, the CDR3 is TGTGCTCTTGGGGAGAAGAGGGCTTCCTCTCCGATTGGGGCTTTGACAGCACAACTCTTCTTT.

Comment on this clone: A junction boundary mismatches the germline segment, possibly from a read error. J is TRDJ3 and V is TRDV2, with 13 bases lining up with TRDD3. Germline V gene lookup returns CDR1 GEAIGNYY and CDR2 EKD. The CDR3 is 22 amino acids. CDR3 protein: CACDTVLLGDTNSSWDARQMFF. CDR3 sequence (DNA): TGTGCCTGTGACACCGTATTACTGGGGGATACGAATAGCTCCTGGGACGCCCGACAGATGTTTTTC.

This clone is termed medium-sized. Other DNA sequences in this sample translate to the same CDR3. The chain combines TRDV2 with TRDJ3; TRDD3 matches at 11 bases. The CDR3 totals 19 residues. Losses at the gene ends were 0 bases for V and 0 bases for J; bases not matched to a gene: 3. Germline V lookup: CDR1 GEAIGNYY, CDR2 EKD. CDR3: CACDTVTGGYSWDTRQMFF. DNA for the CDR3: TGTGCCTGTGACACCGTAACTGGGGGATACTCCTGGGACACCCGACAGATGTTTTTC.

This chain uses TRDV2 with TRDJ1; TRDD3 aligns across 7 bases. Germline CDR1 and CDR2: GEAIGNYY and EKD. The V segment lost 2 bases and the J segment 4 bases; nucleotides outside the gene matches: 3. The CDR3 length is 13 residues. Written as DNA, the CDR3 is TGTGCCTGTGACAGGATACGCGACGATAAACTCATCTTT. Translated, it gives CACDRIRDDKLIF.

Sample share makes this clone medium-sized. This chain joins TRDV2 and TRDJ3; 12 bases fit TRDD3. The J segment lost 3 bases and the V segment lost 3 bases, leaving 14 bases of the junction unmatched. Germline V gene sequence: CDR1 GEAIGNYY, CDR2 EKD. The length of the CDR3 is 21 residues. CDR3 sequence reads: CACDAVLGDTVRIWDTRQMFF. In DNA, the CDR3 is TGTGCCTGTGACGCCGTACTGGGGGATACTGTAAGAATCTGGGACACCCGACAGATGTTTTTC.

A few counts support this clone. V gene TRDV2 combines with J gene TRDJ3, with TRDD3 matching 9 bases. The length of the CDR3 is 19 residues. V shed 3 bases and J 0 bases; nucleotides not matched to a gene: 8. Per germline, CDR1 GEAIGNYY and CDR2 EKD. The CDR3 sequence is CACDVLGGYPSWDTRQMFF. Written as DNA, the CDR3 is TGTGCCTGTGACGTACTGGGGGGATACCCCTCCTGGGACACCCGACAGATGTTTTTC.

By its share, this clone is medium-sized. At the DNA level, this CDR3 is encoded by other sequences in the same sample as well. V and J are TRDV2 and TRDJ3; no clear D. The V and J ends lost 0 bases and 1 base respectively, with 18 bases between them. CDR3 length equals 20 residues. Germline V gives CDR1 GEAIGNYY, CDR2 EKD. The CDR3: CACDTVRVPGPSWDTRQMFF. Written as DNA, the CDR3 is TGTGCCTGTGACACCGTAAGGGTCCCCGGGCCATCCTGGGACACCCGACAGATGTTTTTC.

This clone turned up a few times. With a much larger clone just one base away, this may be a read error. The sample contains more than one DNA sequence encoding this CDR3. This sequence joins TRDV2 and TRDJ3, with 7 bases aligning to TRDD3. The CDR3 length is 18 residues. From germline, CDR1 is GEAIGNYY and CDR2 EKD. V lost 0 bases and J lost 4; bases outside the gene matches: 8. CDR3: CACDTWGTSSWDTRQMFF. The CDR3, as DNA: TGTGCCTGTGACACCTGGGGGACGAGCTCATGGGACACCCGACAGATGTTTTTC.

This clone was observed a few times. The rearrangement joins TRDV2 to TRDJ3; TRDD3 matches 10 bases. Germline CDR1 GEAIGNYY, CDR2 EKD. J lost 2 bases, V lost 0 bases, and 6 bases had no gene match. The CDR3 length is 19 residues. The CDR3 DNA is TGTGCCTGTGACACCGGCTGGGGGATAGTCCCCTGGGACACCCGACAGATGTTTTTC. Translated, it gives CACDTGWGIVPWDTRQMFF.

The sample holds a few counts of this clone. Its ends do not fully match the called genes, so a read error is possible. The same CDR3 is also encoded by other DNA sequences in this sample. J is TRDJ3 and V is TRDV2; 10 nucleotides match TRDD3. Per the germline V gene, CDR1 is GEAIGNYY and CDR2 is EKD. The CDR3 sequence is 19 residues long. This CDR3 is CACDTVLGDRSWDTRQMFF. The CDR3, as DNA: TGCGCCTGTGACACCGTACTGGGGGATCGCTCCTGGGACACCCGACAGATGTTTTTC.

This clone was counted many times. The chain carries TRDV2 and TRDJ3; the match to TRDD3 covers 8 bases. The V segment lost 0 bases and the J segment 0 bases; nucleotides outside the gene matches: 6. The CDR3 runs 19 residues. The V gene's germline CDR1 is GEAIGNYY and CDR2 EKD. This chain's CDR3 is CACDTVGDASSWDTRQMFF. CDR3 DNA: TGTGCCTGTGACACCGTGGGGGATGCGAGCTCCTGGGACACCCGACAGATGTTTTTC.

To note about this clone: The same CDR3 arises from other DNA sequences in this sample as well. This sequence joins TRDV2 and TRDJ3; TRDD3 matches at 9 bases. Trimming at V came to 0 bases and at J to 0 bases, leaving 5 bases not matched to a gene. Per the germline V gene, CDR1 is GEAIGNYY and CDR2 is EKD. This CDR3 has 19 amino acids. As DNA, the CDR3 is TGTGCCTGTGACACCGTTGGGGATACGAGCTCCTGGGACACCCGACAGATGTTTTTC. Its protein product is CACDTVGDTSSWDTRQMFF.

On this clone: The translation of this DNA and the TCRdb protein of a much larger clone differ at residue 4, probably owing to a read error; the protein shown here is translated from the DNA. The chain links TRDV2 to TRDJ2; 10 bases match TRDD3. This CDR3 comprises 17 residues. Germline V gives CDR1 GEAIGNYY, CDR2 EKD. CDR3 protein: CACGTLGDMNLTAQLFF. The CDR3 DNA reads TGTGCCTGTGGCACCCTGGGGGATATGAACTTGACAGCACAACTCTTCTTT.

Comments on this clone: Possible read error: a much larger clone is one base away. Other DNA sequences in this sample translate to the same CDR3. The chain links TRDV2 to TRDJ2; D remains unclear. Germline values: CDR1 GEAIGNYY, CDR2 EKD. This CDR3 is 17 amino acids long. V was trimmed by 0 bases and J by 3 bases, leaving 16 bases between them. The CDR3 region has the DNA TGTGCCTGTGACACCGTAGAGGGTGCACAGATGACAGCACAACTCTTCTTT. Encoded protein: CACDTVEGAQMTAQLFF.

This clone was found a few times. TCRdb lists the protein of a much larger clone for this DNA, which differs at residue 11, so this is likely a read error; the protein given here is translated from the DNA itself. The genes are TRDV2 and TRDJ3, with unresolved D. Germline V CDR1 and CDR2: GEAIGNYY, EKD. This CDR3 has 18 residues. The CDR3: CACDTAGPSSLDTRQMFF. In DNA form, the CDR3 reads TGTGCCTGTGACACCGCGGGGCCTAGCTCCTTGGACACCCGACAGATGTTTTTC.

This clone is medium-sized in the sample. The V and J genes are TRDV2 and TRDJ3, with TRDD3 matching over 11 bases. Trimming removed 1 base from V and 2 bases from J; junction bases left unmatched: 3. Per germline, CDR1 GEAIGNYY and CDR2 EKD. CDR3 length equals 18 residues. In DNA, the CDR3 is TGTGCCTGTGACACAATACTGGGGGATACCTGGGACACCCGACAGATGTTTTTC. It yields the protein CACDTILGDTWDTRQMFF.

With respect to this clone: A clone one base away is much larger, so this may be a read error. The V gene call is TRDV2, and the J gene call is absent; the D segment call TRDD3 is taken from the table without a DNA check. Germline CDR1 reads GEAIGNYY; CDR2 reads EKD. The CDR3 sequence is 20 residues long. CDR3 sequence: CACDVRNWGLSSWDTRQVFF. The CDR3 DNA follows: TGTGCCTGTGACGTACGGAACTGGGGACTGAGCTCCTGGGACACCCGACAGGTGTTTTTC.

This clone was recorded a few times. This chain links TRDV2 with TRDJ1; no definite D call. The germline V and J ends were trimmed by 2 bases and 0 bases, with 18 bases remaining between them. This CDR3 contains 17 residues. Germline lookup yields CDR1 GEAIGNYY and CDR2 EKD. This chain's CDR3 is CACDNLLRDSHTDKLIF. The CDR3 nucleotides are TGTGCCTGTGACAACTTACTGAGGGACTCCCACACCGATAAACTCATCTTT.

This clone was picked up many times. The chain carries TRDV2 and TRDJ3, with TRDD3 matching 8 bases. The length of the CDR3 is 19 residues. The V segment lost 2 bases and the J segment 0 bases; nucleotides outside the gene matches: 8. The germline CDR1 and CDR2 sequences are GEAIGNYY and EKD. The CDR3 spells CACDNTGGTSSWDTRQMFF. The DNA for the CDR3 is TGTGCCTGTGACAATACTGGGGGCACCAGCTCCTGGGACACCCGACAGATGTTTTTC.